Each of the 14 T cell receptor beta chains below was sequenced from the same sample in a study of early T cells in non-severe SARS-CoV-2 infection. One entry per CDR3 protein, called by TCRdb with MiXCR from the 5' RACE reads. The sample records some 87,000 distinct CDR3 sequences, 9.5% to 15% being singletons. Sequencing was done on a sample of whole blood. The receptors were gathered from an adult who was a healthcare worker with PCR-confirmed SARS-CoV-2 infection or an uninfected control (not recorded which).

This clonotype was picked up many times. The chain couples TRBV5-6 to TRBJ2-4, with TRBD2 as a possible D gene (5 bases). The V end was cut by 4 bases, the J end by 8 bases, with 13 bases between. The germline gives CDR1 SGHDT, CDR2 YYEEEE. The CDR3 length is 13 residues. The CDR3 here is CASSPAGVYIQYF. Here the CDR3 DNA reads TGTGCCAGCAGCCCCGCCGGGGTGTACATTCAGTACTTC. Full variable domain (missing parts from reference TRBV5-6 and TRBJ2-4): DAGVTQSPTHLIKTRGQQVTLRCSPKSGHDTVSWYQQALGQGPQFIFQYYEEEERQRGNFPDRFSGHQFPNYSSELNVNALLLGDSALYLCASSPAGVYIQYFGAGTRLSVL.

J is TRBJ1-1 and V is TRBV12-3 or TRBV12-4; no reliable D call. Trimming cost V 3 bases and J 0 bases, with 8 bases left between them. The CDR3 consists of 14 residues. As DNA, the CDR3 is TGTGCCAGCAGTTTTCTGGGGATGAACACTGAAGCTTTCTTT. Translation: CASSFLGMNTEAFF.

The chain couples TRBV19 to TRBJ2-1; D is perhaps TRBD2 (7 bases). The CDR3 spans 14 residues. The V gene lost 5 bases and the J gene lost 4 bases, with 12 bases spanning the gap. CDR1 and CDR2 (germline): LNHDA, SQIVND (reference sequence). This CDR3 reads CASSEGGPYNEQFF. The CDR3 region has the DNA TGTGCCAGTAGTGAGGGGGGGCCGTACAATGAGCAGTTCTTC.

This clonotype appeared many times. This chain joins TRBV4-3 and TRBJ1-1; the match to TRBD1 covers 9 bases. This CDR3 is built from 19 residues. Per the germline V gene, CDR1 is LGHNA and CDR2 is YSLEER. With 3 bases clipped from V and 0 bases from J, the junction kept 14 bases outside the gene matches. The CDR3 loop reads CASSQVHGTGQTLNTEAFF. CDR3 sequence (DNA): TGCGCCAGCAGCCAGGTACACGGGACAGGGCAAACCTTGAACACTGAAGCTTTCTTT.

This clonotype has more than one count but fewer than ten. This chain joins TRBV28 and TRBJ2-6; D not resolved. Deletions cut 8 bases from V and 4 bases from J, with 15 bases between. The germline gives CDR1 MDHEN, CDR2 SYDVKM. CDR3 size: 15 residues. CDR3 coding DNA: TGTGCCAGCCGGCTAAGACCCCCCGGGGCCAACGTCCTGACTTTC. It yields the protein CASRLRPPGANVLTF.

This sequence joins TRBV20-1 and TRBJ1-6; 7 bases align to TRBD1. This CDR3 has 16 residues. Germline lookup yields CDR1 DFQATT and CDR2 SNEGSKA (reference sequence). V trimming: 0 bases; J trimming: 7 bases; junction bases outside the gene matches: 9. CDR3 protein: CSARDPRGDRNSPLHF. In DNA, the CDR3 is TGCAGTGCTAGAGATCCTAGGGGGGACAGAAATTCACCCCTCCACTTT.

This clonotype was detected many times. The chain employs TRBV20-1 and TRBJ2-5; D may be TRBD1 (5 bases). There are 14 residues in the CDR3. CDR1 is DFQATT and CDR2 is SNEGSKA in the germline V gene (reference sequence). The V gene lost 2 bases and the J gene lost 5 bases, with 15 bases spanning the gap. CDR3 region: CSARPRVGAETQYF. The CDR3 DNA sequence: TGCAGTGCTAGACCCCGTGTTGGGGCGGAGACCCAGTACTTC.

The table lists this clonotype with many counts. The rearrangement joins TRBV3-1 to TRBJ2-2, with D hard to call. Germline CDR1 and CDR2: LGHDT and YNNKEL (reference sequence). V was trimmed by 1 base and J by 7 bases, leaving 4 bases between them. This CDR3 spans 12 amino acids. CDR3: CASSQVGGELFF. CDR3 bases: TGTGCCAGCAGCCAAGTCGGCGGGGAGCTGTTTTTT.

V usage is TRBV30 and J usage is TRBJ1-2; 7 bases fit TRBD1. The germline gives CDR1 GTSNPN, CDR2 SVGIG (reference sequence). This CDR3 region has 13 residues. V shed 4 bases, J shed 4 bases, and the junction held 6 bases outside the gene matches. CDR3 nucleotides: TGTGCCTGGAATCTACAGGGGCCCTATGGCTACACCTTC. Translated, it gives CAWNLQGPYGYTF.

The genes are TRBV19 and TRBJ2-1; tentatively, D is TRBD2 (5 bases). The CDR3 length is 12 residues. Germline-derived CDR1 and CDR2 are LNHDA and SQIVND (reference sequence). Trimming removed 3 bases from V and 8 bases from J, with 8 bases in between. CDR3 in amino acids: CASSIKRDEQFF. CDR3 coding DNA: TGTGCCAGTAGTATTAAGAGGGATGAGCAGTTCTTC.

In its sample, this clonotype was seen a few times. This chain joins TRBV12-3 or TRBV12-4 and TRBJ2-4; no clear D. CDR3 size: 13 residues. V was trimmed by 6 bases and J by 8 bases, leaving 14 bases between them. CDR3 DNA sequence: TGTGCCAGCAGCCCGACGGGCCCGGACATTCAGTACTTC. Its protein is CASSPTGPDIQYF.

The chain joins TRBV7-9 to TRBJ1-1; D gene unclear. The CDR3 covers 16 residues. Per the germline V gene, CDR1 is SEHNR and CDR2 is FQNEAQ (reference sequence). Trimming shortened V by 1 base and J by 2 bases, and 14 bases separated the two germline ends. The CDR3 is CASSLVLGRVNTEAFF. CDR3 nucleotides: TGTGCCAGCAGCTTAGTACTGGGGAGGGTCAACACTGAAGCTTTCTTT.

CDR3 DNA sequence: TGTGCCAGCACCCCCGGGACTACCTACAATGAGCAGTTCTTC. Translation: CASTPGTTYNEQFF. The V and J genes are TRBV6-1 and TRBJ2-1, with TRBD2 identical over 7 bases. CDR3 size: 14 residues. Looked up from germline, CDR1 is MNHNS and CDR2 is SASEGT. V trimming: 7 bases; J trimming: 2 bases; junction bases outside the gene matches: 5.

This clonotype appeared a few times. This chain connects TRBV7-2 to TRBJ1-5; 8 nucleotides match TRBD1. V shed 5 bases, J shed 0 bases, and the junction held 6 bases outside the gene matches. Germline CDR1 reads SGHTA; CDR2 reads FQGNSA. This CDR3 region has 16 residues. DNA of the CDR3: TGTGCCAGCAGCAATACCGGGACAGGTAGCAATCAGCCCCAGCATTTT. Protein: CASSNTGTGSNQPQHF.